This T cell receptor beta chain was found in a study of response to subunit inactivated influenza vaccine. A note on this clonotype: Its antigen remains unidentified.

The study, taken as a whole, reports: Each seasonal influenza vaccination, the authors suggested, recruits few new T cells.

Germline CDR1 reads LGHNA; CDR2 reads YSLEER. The CDR3 length is 15 residues. V dropped 1 base and J dropped 5; count of bases not matched to a gene: 3. MiXCR, applied by TCRdb to the RT-PCR reads, yields one record per CDR3 protein. The sample shows about 540,000 distinct CDR3 sequences, 12% to 15% of them seen only once. The clonotype originates from a man aged 45-65 years who received an inactivated influenza vaccine. The specimen comprised PBMCs from blood, sampled about 13 days after vaccination. The chain joins TRBV4-3 to TRBJ1-5, with 9 bases matching TRBD1. The CDR3: CASSQVYRGHQPQHF. The CDR3 bases are TGCGCCAGCAGCCAAGTTTACAGGGGGCATCAGCCCCAGCATTTT.